The 9 T cell receptor beta chains given below trace back to one sample, sequenced in a study of T cell responses to AZD1222 COVID-19 vaccine (dated by TCRdb to 2020 to 2023). The library was built by means of the immunoSEQ multiplex PCR assay. Imported from immuneACCESS, the table was reduced by TCRdb to in-frame sequences with V and J called. These copies leave out some clones; in studies compared against another copy, an unresolved V gene accounts for under half, and the cause of the remainder is not known. The sample yields 130,000 or so clones; more than 90% were counted once. The top ten constitute 1.5% to 2% of the sample. Taken with the paper, the label for time point translates to: about 28 days (+/-7) after the second vaccine dose. The specimen comprised peripheral blood, sampled 28 days after the second AZD1222 dose. These TCRs come from an adult who received the AZD1222 COVID-19 vaccine.

The chain joins TRBV6-4 to TRBJ2-7; 7 bases are a match to TRBD1. The CDR3 consists of 17 residues. V trimming: 3 bases; J trimming: 3 bases; junction bases outside the gene matches: 14. Germline V gives CDR1 MRHNA, CDR2 SNTAGT. DNA of the CDR3: TGTGCCAGCAGTGATCATAGGGGGCAGATACCGTTCTACGAGCAGTACTTC. The encoded protein is CASSDHRGQIPFYEQYF.

The sample holds one count of this clone. The V call is TRBV7-9, the J call TRBJ1-6; D is unclear. CDR1 is SEHNR and CDR2 is FQNEAQ in the germline V gene (reference sequence). The CDR3 loop spans 15 amino acids. V was pared by 6 bases and J by 7 bases, with 16 bases between. This CDR3 reads CASSQQLASNSPLHF. DNA of the CDR3: TGTGCCAGCAGTCAACAGTTAGCATCCAATTCACCCCTCCACTTT.

The rearrangement uses TRBV10-3 and TRBJ1-6; D remains ambiguous. The CDR3 consists of 15 residues. Germline loops: CDR1 ENHRY, CDR2 SYGVKD. V was clipped by 3 bases and J by 8 bases, with 14 bases between them. The CDR3 DNA reads TGTGCCATCAGTGAAAGGGCCACTCGGGATTCACCCCTCCACTTT. Protein sequence: CAISERATRDSPLHF.

This clone was seen only once. The CDR3 bases are TGTGCCAGTGGACTAGCGGTTTCCTACGAGCAGTACGTC. Encoded protein: CASGLAVSYEQYV. This chain connects TRBV12-1 to TRBJ2-7; no check of the table's D call, TRBD2, against the DNA was made. TRBV12-1 is noted as a pseudogene. The CDR3 loop spans 13 amino acids.

This sequence joins TRBV2 and TRBJ1-4; 10 nucleotides agree with TRBD1. The J segment lost 0 bases and the V segment lost 10 bases, leaving 8 bases of the junction unmatched. The CDR3 covers 16 residues. The germline CDR1 and CDR2 sequences are SNHLY and FYNNEI. Written as DNA, the CDR3 is TGTGCCATCGGACAGGGGGTCGGAGCAACTAATGAAAAACTGTTTTTT. Residues: CAIGQGVGATNEKLFF.

This chain links TRBV5-1 with TRBJ1-5; 10 nucleotides agree with TRBD1. V was pared by 3 bases and J by 6 bases, with 6 bases of the junction left unmatched. The CDR3 covers 15 residues. Looked up from germline, CDR1 is SGHRS and CDR2 is YFSETQ. The CDR3 is CASSSTGGAGQPQHF. The CDR3 region has the DNA TGCGCCAGCAGCTCGACAGGGGGCGCTGGTCAGCCCCAGCATTTT.

A few counts support this clone. CDR3 DNA sequence: TGTGCCAGCAGCCGAAGGACGCTCCCCACAGATACGCAGTATTTT. The encoded protein is CASSRRTLPTDTQYF. The chain carries TRBV3-1 (or the pseudogene TRBV3-2) and TRBJ2-3; D remains ambiguous. Germline V gene sequence: CDR1 LGHDT, CDR2 YNNKEL (reference sequence). There are 15 residues in the CDR3. Trimming took 4 bases from V and 2 from J, leaving 13 bases between them.

The rearrangement links TRBV12-3 or TRBV12-4 to TRBJ2-1; D perhaps matches TRBD1 (6 bases). Trimming removed 5 bases from V and 9 bases from J, with 11 bases in between. CDR3 length: 12 residues. CDR3 sequence reads: CASSDTGFEQFF. CDR3 DNA sequence: TGTGCCAGCAGTGATACAGGGTTTGAGCAGTTCTTC.

The genes are TRBV7-9 and TRBJ1-1, with D perhaps TRBD1 (6 bases). The V end lost 2 bases, the J end lost 5 bases, and 9 bases lay between the germline ends. CDR1 SEHNR and CDR2 FQNEAQ come from the germline V gene (reference sequence). This CDR3 spans 13 amino acids. The CDR3 DNA sequence: TGTGCCAGCAGCTTACAGGGGACAACTGAAGCTTTCTTT. Protein sequence: CASSLQGTTEAFF.